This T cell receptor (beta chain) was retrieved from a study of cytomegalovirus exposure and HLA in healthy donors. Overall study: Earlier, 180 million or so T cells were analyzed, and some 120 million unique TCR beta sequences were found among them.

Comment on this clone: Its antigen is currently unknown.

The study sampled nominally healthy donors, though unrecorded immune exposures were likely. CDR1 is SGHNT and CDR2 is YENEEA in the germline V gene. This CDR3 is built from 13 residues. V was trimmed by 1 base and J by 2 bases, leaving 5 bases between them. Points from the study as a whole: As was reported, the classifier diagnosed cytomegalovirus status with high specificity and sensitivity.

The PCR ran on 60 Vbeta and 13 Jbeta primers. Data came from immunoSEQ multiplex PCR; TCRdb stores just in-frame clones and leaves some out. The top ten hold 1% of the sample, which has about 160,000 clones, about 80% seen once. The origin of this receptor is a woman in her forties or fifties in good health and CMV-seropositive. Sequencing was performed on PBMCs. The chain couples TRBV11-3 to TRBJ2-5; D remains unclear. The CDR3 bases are TGTGCCAGCAGCTTAGGCAGGCAAGAGACCCAGTACTTC. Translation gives CASSLGRQETQYF.